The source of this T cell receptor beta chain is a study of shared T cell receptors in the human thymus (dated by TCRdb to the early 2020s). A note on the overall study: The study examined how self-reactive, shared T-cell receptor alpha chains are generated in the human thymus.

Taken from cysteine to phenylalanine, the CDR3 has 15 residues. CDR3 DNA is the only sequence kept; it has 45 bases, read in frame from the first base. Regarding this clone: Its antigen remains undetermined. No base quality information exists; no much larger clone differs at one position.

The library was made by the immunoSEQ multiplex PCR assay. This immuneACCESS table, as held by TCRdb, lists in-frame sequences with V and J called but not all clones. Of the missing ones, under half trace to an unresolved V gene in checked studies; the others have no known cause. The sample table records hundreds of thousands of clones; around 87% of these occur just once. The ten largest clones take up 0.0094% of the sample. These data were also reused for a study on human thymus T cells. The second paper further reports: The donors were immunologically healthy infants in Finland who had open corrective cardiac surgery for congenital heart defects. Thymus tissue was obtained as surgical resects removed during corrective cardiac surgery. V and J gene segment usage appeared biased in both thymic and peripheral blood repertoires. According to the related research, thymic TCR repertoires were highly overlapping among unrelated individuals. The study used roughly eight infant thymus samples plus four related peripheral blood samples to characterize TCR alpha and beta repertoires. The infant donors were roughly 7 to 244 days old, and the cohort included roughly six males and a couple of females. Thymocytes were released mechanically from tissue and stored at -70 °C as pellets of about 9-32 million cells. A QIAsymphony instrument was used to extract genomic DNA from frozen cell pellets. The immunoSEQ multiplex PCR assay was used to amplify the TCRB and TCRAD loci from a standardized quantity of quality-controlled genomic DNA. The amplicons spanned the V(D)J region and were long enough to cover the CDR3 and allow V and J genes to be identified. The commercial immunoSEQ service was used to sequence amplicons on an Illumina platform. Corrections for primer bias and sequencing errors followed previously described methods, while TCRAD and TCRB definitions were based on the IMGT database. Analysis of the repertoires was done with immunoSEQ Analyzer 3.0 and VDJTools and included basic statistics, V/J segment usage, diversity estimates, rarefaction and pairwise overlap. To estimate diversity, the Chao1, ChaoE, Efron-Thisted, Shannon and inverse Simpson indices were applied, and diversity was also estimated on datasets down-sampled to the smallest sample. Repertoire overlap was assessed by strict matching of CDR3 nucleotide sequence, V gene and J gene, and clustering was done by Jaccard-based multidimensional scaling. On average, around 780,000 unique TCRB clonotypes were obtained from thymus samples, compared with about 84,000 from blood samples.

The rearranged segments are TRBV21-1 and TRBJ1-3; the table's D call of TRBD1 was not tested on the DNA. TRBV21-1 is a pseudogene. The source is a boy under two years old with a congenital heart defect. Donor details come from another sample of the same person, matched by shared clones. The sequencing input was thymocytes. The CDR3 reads CASSNRTDSGNTIYF. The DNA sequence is TGTGCCAGCAGCAATCGCACAGACTCTGGAAACACCATATATTTT.